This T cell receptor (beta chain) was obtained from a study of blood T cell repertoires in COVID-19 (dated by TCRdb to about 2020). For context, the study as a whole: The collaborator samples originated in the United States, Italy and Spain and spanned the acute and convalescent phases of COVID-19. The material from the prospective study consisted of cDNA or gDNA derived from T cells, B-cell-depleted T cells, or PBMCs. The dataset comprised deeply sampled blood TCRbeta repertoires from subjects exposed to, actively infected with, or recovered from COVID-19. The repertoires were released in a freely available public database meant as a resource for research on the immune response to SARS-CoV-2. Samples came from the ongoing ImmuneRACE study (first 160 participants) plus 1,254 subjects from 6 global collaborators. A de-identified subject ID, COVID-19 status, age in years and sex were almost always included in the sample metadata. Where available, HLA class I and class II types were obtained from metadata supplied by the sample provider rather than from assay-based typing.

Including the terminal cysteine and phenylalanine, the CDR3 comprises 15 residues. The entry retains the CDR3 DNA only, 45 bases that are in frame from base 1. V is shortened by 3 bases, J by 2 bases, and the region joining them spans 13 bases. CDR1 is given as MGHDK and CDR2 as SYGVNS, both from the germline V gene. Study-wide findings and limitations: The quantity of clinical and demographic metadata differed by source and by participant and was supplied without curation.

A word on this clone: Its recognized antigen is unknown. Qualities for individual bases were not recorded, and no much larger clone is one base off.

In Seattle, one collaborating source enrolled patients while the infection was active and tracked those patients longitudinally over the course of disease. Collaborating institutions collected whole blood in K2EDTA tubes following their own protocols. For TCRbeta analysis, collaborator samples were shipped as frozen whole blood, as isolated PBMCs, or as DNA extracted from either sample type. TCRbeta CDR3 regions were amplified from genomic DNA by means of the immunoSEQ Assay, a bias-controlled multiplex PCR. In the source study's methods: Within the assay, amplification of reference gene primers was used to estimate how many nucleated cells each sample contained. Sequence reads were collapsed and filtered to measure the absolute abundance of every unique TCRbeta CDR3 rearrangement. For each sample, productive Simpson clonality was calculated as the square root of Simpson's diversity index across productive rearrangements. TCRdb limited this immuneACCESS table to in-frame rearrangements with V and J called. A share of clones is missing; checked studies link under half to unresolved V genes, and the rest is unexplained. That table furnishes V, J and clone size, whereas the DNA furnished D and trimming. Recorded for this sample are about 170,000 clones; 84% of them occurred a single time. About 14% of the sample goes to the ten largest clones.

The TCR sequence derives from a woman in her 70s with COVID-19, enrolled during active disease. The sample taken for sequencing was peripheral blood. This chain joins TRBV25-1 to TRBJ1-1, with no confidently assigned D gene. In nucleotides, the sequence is TGTGCCAGCAGTGATAGACACGCCGCTAACACTGAAGCTTTCTTT. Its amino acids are CASSDRHAANTEAFF.